This entry lists 6 T cell receptor beta chains sequenced from one sample in a study of CDR3 diversity in severe acne. Using its own MiXCR run on the PCR reads, TCRdb lists one record per CDR3 protein. The sample shows approximately 97,000 distinct CDR3 sequences, roughly half of them seen only once. Sequences were obtained from blood. These receptor sequences come from a male donor with acne.

Within the sample, this clonotype is medium-sized. V is TRBV7-2 and J is TRBJ2-5, with 9 bases that match TRBD1. The CDR3 totals 15 residues. Germline CDR1 SGHTA, CDR2 FQGNSA. The junction had 8 bases not matched to a gene; V was cut back by 5 bases and J by 4 bases. CDR3 amino acids: CASSPPGQGRETQYF. The CDR3 DNA reads TGTGCCAGCAGCCCACCGGGACAGGGAAGAGAGACCCAGTACTTC.

This clonotype was counted many times. This chain connects TRBV5-8 to TRBJ2-7; D gene ambiguous. CDR1 and CDR2 from the germline V gene are SGHTS and YDEGEE. The V end was cut by 2 bases, the J end by 7 bases, with 7 bases between. The CDR3 is 11 residues long. The CDR3 nucleotides are TGTGCCAGCAGCTTCCGGGTTGAGCAGTACGTC. As protein: CASSFRVEQYV.

Many counts were recorded for this clonotype. This chain connects TRBV28 to TRBJ2-7; perhaps D is TRBD1 or TRBD2 (5 bases each). Trimming removed 5 bases at V and 4 bases at J, with 15 bases between. This CDR3 is built from 14 residues. Looked up from germline, CDR1 is MDHEN and CDR2 is SYDVKM. The CDR3 nucleotides are TGTGCCAGCAGTGGTGGGGGAGCTCCTTACGAGCAGTACTTC. Its translation: CASSGGGAPYEQYF.

This clonotype was found many times. The J gene is TRBJ1-5, the V gene TRBV10-3, with D possibly matching TRBD1 (6 bases). The CDR3 has 14 amino acids. The V end lost 2 bases, the J end lost 5 bases, and 10 bases lay between the germline ends. Per the germline V gene, CDR1 is ENHRY and CDR2 is SYGVKD. This chain's CDR3 is CAISEQGRDQPQHF. The CDR3 bases are TGTGCCATCAGTGAGCAGGGGCGCGATCAGCCCCAGCATTTT.

This clonotype was counted only a few times. V gene TRBV25-1 combines with J gene TRBJ1-1; 10 nucleotides align to TRBD1. Germline CDR1 is MGHDK and CDR2 is SYGVNS. With 6 bases clipped from V and 5 bases from J, the junction kept 6 bases outside the gene matches. This CDR3 region has 14 residues. The CDR3 loop is CASSLRTGGTEAFF. In DNA form, the CDR3 reads TGTGCCAGCAGCTTGAGGACAGGGGGGACTGAAGCTTTCTTT.

The chain has TRBV2 and TRBJ2-7; 7 bases are shared with TRBD2. V shed 8 bases and J 2 bases; nucleotides not matched to a gene: 9. The germline V gene encodes CDR1 SNHLY and CDR2 FYNNEI. The CDR3 totals 14 residues. The CDR3: CASFMAGVAYEQYF. CDR3 coding DNA: TGTGCCAGCTTTATGGCGGGAGTGGCCTACGAGCAGTACTTC.